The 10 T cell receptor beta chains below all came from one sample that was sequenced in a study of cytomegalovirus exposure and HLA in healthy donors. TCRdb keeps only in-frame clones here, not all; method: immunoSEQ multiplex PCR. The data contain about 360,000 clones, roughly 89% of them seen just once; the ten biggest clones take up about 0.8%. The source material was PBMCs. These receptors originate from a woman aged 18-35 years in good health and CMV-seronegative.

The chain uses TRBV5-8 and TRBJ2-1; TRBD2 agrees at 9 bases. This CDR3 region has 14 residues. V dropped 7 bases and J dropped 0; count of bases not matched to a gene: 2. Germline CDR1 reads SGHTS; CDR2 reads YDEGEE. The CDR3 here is CASGSGSSYNEQFF. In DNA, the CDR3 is TGTGCCAGCGGTAGCGGGAGCTCCTACAATGAGCAGTTCTTC.

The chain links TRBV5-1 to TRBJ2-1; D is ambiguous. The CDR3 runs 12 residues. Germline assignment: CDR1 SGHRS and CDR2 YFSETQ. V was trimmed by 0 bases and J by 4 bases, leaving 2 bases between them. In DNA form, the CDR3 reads TGCGCCAGCAGCTTGGCTTACAATGAGCAGTTCTTC. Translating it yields CASSLAYNEQFF.

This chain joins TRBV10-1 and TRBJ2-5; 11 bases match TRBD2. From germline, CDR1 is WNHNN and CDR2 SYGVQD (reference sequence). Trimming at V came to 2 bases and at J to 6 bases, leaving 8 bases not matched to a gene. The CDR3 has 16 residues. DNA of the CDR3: TGCGCCAGCAGTGAGATGGTAGCGGGAGGGCCCCAGACCCAGTACTTC. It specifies CASSEMVAGGPQTQYF.

CDR3 nucleotide sequence: TGTGCCAGTGGGTTTGGGACAGTCTACGAGCAGTACTTC. It is translated as CASGFGTVYEQYF. The chain has TRBV19 and TRBJ2-7; 7 nucleotides agree with TRBD1. CDR1 and CDR2 (germline): LNHDA, SQIVND (reference sequence). V trimming: 8 bases; J trimming: 3 bases; junction bases outside the gene matches: 7. The CDR3 has 13 amino acids.

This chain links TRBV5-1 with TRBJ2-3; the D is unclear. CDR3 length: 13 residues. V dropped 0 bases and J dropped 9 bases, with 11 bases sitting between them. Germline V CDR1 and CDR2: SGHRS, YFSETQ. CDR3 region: CASSLGVLWTQYF. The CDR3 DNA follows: TGCGCCAGCAGCTTGGGTGTACTGTGGACGCAGTATTTT.

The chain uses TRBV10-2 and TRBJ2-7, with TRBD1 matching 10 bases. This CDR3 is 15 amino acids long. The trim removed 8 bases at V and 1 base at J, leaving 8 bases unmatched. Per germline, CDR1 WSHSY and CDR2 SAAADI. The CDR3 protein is CASSGTGEKSYEQYF. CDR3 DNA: TGCGCCAGCTCCGGGACAGGGGAAAAATCCTACGAGCAGTACTTC.

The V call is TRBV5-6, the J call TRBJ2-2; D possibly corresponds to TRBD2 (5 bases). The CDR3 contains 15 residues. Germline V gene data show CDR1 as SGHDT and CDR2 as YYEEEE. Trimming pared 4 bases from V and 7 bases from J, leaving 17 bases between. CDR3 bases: TGTGCCAGCAGCCGGGCTTCACGGGGTAACGGGGAGCTGTTTTTT. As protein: CASSRASRGNGELFF. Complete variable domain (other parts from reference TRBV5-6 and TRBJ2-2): DAGVTQSPTHLIKTRGQQVTLRCSPKSGHDTVSWYQQALGQGPQFIFQYYEEEERQRGNFPDRFSGHQFPNYSSELNVNALLLGDSALYLCASSRASRGNGELFFGEGSRLTVL.

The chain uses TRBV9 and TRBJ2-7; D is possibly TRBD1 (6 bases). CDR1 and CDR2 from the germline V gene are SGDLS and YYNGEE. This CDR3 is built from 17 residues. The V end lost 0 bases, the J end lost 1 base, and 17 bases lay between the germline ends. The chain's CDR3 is CASSVAPGTTFSYEQYF. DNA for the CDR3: TGTGCCAGCAGCGTAGCTCCCGGGACAACTTTTTCCTACGAGCAGTACTTC.

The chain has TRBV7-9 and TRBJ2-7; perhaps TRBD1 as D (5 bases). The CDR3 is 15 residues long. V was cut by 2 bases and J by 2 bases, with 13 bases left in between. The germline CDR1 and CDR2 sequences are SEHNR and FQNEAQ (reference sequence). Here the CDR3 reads CASSLPTGVPYEQYF. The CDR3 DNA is TGTGCCAGCAGCTTACCCACAGGTGTTCCCTACGAGCAGTACTTC.

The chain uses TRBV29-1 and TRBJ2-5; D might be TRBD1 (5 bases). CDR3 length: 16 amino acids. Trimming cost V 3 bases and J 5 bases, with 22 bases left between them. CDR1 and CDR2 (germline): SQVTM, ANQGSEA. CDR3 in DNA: TGCAGCGTTGAGGTTTTCAGGGTTCAAAAGTGGGAGACCCAGTACTTC. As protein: CSVEVFRVQKWETQYF.